This T cell receptor (beta chain) was found in a study of T cells in Graves' hyperthyroidism and ophthalmopathy. The overall study: Peripheral blood was acquired at first diagnosis, ahead of any therapy whatsoever. Study findings and constraints: Most thyroid clonotypes expanded above 0.001 appeared in blood too.

RNA transcripts served as the template for amplifying TCR beta CDR3 regions. The HTBI primer set drove a first-round RT-PCR of the TCR CDR3. TCRdb fed the multiplex PCR reads into MiXCR, producing one record per CDR3 protein. The repertoire holds about 680,000 distinct CDR3 sequences, with just over 35% as singletons. Germline V gives CDR1 LNHDA, CDR2 SQIVND (reference sequence). V dropped 5 bases and J dropped 1 base, with 20 bases sitting between them. The CDR3 extends over 17 amino acids. Thyroid ultrasound and orbital computed tomography, with clinical symptoms and serum thyroxine and TRAb, informed diagnoses. 10 ml of fresh peripheral blood supplied the PBMCs. This clonotype was found many times. What it recognizes is unknown.

The rearrangement uses TRBV19 and TRBJ1-1; a weak D match, TRBD1 (6 bases). The TCR was taken from a woman aged 40-49 years with Graves' hyperthyroidism. The sample consisted of blood. The CDR3 nucleotides are TGTGCCAGTAGTCCACGACGACAGGCGGACTGGAACACTGAAGCTTTCTTT. This gives the protein CASSPRRQADWNTEAFF.